A selection of T cell receptor beta chains follows, all from one sample in a study of T cell responses to AZD1222 COVID-19 vaccine. Clones were read by immunoSEQ multiplex PCR, and TCRdb kept only the in-frame ones, dropping some. The table includes about 110,000 clones, approximately 85% detected once. The material sequenced was peripheral blood, taken on day 0 of AZD1222 vaccination. Every receptor here comes from an adult in good health. Both conserved end residues are part of each CDR3. The D gene is left open where the match is weak. Only some rows state a clone size, as once, few, many or a class for expanded clones.

TRBV7-9	NA	TRBJ1-4	NA	CASSPRYATNEKLFF	TGTGCCAGCAGCCCCCGATATGCAACTAATGAAAAACTGTTTTTT
TRBV24-1	NA	TRBJ2-6	TRBD1	CATSDPLTGGAYGANVLTF	TGTGCCACCAGTGATCCACTGACAGGGGGCGCATACGGGGCCAACGTCCTGACTTTC
TRBV5-4	NA	TRBJ2-3	TRBD2	CASSRRLAGGGVTDTQYF	TGTGCCAGCAGCCGAAGACTAGCGGGAGGGGGGGTCACAGATACGCAGTATTTT
TRBV7-3	many	TRBJ1-1	NA	CASSVGPVGVNTEAFF	TGTGCCAGCAGCGTGGGGCCCGTAGGGGTCAACACTGAAGCTTTCTTT
TRBV21-1	once	TRBJ2-7	NA	CASRAGYFLGTYEQYF	TGTGCCAGCAGGGCAGGTTATTTCCTCGGGACCTACGAGCAGTACTTC
TRBV4-3	few	TRBJ1-1	NA	CASSQDPRNTEAFF	TGCGCCAGCAGCCAAGATCCCCGGAACACTGAAGCTTTCTTT
TRBV7-8	NA	TRBJ1-5	TRBD1	CASSPQGALSNQPQHF	TGTGCCAGCAGCCCCCAGGGGGCCCTTAGCAATCAGCCCCAGCATTTT
TRBV7-2	once	TRBJ1-4	NA	CASRIGVGFTEKLFF	TGTGCCAGCAGAATAGGCGTGGGCTTCACTGAAAAACTGTTTTTT
TRBV4-1	NA	TRBJ2-2	NA	CASRRGTANTGELFF	TGCGCCAGCAGAAGAGGGACGGCGAACACCGGGGAGCTGTTTTTT
TRBV6-6	few	TRBJ1-2	TRBD1	CASSYRTGNGYTF	TGTGCCAGCAGTTACCGGACAGGTAATGGCTACACCTTC
TRBV6-2/TRBV6-3	NA	TRBJ1-2	TRBD1	CASSLTGRPNGGYTF	TGTGCCAGCAGCCTGACAGGGAGACCCAATGGCGGCTACACCTTC
TRBV18	NA	TRBJ2-7	TRBD1	CASSPNRGKSGSYEQYF	TGTGCCAGCTCACCGAACAGGGGGAAATCTGGGTCCTACGAGCAGTACTTC
TRBV19	NA	TRBJ1-2	NA	CASSQANYGYTF	TGTGCCAGTAGTCAGGCTAACTATGGCTACACCTTC
TRBV4-3	many	TRBJ2-7	NA	CASSQVYEDEQYF	TGCGCCAGCAGCCAAGTATACGAGGACGAGCAGTACTTC
TRBV28	NA	TRBJ2-6	TRBD2	CASSFSRGGRSSGANVLTF	TGTGCCAGCAGTTTCTCCAGAGGCGGGAGGTCCTCTGGGGCCAACGTCCTGACTTTC
TRBV23-1	NA	TRBJ2-5	NA	CASSPRQLQVETQYF	TGCGCCAGCAGTCCTCGGCAACTCCAAGTAGAGACCCAGTACTTC
TRBV30	NA	TRBJ2-1	NA	CAWSRTYNEQFF	TGTGCCTGGAGTAGGACCTACAATGAGCAGTTCTTC